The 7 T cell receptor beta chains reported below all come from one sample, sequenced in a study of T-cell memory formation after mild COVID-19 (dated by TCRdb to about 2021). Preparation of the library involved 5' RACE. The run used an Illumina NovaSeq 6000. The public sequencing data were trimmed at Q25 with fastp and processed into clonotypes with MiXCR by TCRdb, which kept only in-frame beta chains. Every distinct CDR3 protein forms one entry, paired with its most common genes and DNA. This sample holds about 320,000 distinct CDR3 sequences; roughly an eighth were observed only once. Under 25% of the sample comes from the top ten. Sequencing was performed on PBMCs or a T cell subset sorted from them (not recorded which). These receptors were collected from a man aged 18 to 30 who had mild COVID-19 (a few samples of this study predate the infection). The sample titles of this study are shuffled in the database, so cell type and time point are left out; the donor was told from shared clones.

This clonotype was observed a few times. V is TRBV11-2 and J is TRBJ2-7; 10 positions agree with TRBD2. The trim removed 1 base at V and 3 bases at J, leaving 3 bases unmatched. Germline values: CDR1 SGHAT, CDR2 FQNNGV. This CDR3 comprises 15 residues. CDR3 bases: TGTGCCAGCAGCTTAGGGGCTAGCGGGGGCTACGAGCAGTACGTC. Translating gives CASSLGASGGYEQYV.

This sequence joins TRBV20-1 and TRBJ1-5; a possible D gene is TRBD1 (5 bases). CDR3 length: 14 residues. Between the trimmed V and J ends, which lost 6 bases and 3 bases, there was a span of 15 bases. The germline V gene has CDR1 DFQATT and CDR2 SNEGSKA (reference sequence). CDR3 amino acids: CSAKGSTFNQPQHF. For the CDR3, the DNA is TGCAGTGCAAAGGGGTCAACATTCAATCAGCCCCAGCATTTT.

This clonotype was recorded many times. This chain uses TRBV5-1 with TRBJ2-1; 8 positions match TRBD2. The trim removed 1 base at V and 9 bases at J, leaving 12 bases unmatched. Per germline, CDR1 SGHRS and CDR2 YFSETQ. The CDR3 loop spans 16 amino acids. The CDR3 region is CASSLRSGGAVGEQFF. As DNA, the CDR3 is TGCGCCAGCAGCTTGAGGTCGGGGGGGGCCGTTGGTGAGCAGTTCTTC.

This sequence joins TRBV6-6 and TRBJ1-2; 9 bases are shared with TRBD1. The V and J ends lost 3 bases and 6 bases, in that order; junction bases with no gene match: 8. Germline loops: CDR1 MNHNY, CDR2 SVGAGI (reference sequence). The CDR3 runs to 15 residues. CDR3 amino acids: CASSYPGQGKDGYTF. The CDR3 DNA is TGTGCCAGCAGTTATCCGGGACAGGGAAAGGATGGCTACACCTTC.

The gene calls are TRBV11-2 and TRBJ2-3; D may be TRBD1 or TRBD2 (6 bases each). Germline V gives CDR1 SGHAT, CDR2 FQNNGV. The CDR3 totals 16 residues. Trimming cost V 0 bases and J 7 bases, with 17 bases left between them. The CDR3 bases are TGTGCCAGCAGCTTAGAGGGGGCGGGGACCTCCCATACGCAGTATTTT. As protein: CASSLEGAGTSHTQYF.

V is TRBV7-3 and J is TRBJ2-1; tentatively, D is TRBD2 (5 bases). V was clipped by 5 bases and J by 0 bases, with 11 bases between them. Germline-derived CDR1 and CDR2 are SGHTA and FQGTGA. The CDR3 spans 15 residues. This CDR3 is CASSGGAASYNEQFF. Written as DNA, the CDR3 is TGTGCCAGCAGCGGAGGCGCTGCCTCCTACAATGAGCAGTTCTTC.

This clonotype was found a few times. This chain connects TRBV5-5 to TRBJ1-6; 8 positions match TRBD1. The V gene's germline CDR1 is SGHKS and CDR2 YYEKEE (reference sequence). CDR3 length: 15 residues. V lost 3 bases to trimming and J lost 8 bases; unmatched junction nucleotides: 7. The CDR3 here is CASSYGQGRDSPLHF. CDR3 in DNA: TGTGCCAGCAGCTACGGACAGGGAAGGGATTCACCCCTCCACTTT.